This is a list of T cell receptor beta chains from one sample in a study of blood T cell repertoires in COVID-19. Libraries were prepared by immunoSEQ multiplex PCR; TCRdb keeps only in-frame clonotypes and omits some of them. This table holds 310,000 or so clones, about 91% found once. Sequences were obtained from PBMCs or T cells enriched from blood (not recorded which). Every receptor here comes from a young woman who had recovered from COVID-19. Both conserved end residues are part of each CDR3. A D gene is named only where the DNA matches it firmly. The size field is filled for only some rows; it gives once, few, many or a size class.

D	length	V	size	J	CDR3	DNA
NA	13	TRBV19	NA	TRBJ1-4	CATVGATNEKLFF	TGTGCCACAGTTGGTGCAACTAATGAAAAACTGTTTTTT
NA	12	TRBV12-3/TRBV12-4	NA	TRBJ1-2	CASSPRLYGYTF	TGTGCCAGCAGTCCGCGCCTCTATGGCTACACCTTC
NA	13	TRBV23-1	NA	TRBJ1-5	CASSQPVGQPQHF	TGCGCCAGCAGTCAGCCCGTGGGCCAGCCCCAGCATTTT
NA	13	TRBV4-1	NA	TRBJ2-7	CASSQDRTPEQYF	TGCGCCAGCAGCCAAGACAGGACACCGGAGCAGTACTTC
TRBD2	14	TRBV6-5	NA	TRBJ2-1	CASSSPSGNNEQFF	TGTGCCAGCAGTTCCCCTAGCGGCAACAATGAGCAGTTCTTC
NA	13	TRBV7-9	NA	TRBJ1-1	CASSLPGDTEAFF	TGTGCCAGCAGCTTACCAGGGGACACTGAAGCTTTCTTT
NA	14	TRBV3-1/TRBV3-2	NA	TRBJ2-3	CASSWPGSTDTQYF	TGTGCCAGCAGCTGGCCGGGTAGTACAGATACGCAGTATTTT
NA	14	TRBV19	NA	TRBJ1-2	CASSIVLAAGGYTF	TGTGCCAGTAGTATAGTCCTAGCGGCGGGTGGCTACACCTTC
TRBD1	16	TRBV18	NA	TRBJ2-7	CASSLDRGRPTYEQYF	TGTGCCAGCTCACTCGACAGGGGGCGACCTACCTACGAGCAGTACTTC
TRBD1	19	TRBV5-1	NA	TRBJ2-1	CASSSPPKKTGNSYNEQFF	TGCGCCAGCAGCTCGCCACCGAAAAAGACAGGGAACTCCTACAATGAGCAGTTCTTC
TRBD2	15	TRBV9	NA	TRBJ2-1	CASSVVGLALNEQFF	TGTGCCAGCAGCGTAGTTGGACTAGCGTTGAATGAGCAGTTCTTC
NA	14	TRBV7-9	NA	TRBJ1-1	CASSSVTGSTEAFF	TGTGCCAGCAGCTCAGTCACAGGGTCCACTGAAGCTTTCTTT
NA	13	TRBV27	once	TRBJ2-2	CATRTVDTGELFF	TGTGCCACAAGGACAGTGGACACCGGGGAGCTGTTTTTT
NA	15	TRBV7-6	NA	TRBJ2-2	CASSLLTGITGELFF	TGTGCCAGCAGCTTACTGACCGGGATCACCGGGGAGCTGTTTTTT
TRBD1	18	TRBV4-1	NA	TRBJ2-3	CASSVIASRGYEGDTQYF	TGCGCCAGCAGCGTGATCGCCTCCAGGGGGTATGAAGGAGATACGCAGTATTTT
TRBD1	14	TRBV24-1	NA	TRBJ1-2	CATSETGGDYGYTF	TGTGCCACCAGTGAAACAGGGGGGGACTATGGCTACACCTTC
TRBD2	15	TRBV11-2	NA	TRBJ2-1	CASSLVAGSYNEQFF	TGTGCCAGCAGCTTGGTAGCGGGCTCCTACAATGAGCAGTTCTTC
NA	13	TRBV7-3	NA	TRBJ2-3	CASSLRTRDTQYF	TGTGCCAGCAGCTTAAGAACACGAGATACGCAGTATTTT
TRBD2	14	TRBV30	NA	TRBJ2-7	CAWSGIAGPYEQYF	TGTGCCTGGAGTGGGATAGCGGGGCCCTACGAGCAGTACTTC
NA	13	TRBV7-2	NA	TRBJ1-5	CASSFHRDQPQHF	TGTGCCAGCAGCTTTCACAGGGATCAGCCCCAGCATTTT
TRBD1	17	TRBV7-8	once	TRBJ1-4	CASSIRDRGFSNEKLFF	TGTGCCAGCAGCATCCGGGACAGGGGTTTTTCTAATGAAAAACTGTTTTTT
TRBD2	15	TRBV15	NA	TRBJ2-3	CATSSRTSGTDTQYF	TGTGCCACCAGCAGCAGGACTAGCGGCACAGATACGCAGTATTTT
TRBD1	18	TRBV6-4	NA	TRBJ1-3	CASSERQGARCCGNTIYF	TGTGCCAGCAGTGAGAGACAGGGGGCAAGGTGTTGCGGAAACACCATATATTTT
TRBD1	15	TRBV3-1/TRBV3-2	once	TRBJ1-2	CASSQGGQGNYGYTF	TGTGCCAGCAGCCAAGGGGGACAGGGGAACTATGGCTACACCTTC
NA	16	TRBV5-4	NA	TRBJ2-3	CASSLDQRSSTDTQYF	TGTGCCAGCAGCTTGGACCAGCGGAGTAGCACAGATACGCAGTATTTT
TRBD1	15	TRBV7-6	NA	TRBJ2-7	CASSSYDRGLYEQYF	TGTGCCAGCAGCTCCTACGACAGGGGACTTTACGAGCAGTACTTC
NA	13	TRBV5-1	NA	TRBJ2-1	CASSGQSYNEQFF	TGCGCCAGCAGCGGCCAGTCCTACAATGAGCAGTTCTTC
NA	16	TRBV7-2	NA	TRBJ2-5	CASSLDASVGRKTQYF	TGTGCCAGCAGCCTAGACGCCTCGGTTGGTAGAAAGACCCAGTACTTC
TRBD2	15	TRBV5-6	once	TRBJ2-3	CASSPIAGDTDTQYF	TGTGCCAGCAGCCCGATAGCGGGCGACACAGATACGCAGTATTTT
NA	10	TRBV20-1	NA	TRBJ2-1	CSAETHEQFF	TGCAGTGCGGAGACGCATGAGCAGTTCTTC
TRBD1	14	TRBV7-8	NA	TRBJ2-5	CASSRQGTKSTQYF	TGTGCCAGCAGCCGACAGGGGACCAAGAGTACCCAGTACTTC
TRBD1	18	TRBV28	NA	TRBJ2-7	CASSALPGTGPSSYEQYF	TGTGCCAGCAGCGCCCTCCCTGGGACAGGGCCGAGCTCCTACGAGCAGTACTTC
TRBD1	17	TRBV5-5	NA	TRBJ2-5	CASSSDRGRELGKTQYF	TGTGCCAGCAGCTCCGACAGGGGGCGCGAGTTAGGGAAGACCCAGTACTTC
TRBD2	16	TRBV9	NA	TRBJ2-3	CASSAKLAGTTDTQYF	TGTGCCAGCAGTGCCAAACTAGCGGGAACCACAGATACGCAGTATTTT
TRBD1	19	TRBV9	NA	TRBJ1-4	CASSVEGTGRKVSGEKLFF	TGTGCCAGCAGCGTAGAAGGGACAGGGAGAAAGGTGAGTGGTGAAAAACTGTTTTTT
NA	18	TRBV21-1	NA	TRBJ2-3	CASSKWGPGPDNTDTQYF	TGTGCCAGCAGCAAATGGGGGCCGGGGCCAGATAACACAGATACGCAGTATTTT
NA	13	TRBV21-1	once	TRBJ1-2	CASSPDSNYGYTF	TGTGCCAGCAGCCCCGACTCTAACTATGGCTACACCTTC
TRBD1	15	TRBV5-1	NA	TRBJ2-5	CASSLASGGKETQYF	TGCGCCAGCAGCTTGGCCTCAGGGGGAAAAGAGACCCAGTACTTC
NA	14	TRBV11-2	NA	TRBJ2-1	CASSLLVTYNEQFF	TGTGCCAGCAGCTTACTAGTAACATACAATGAGCAGTTCTTC